This TCR beta chain was observed in a study of blood T cells in healthy people across ages. Using a J-beta primer mix together with a sample-barcoded 5' primer, a second PCR was run for about 7 to 12 cycles. Samples each returned at least 2.5 million CDR3-containing paired-end reads. TCRdb passed the 5' RACE reads through MiXCR, listing each CDR3 protein once. The sample holds 1.5 million to 2 million distinct CDR3 sequences; 28% are singletons and the top ten take about 8%. This clonotype was seen many times. Its antigen is still unknown. Study findings and constraints: Strong correlation existed between TCR beta diversity and naive T cell percentage.

The CDR3 runs 12 residues. The germline V gene has CDR1 MNHEY and CDR2 SVGEGT. V lost 6 bases and J 6 bases, leaving 9 bases between the germline ends. The chain joins TRBV6-2 or TRBV6-3 to TRBJ2-1; D unclear. The sample comprised blood. The source is a woman aged 25 to 45 in good health. CDR3 DNA: TGTGCCAGCAGGTTCGCCCCCAATGAGCAGTTCTTC. Translating gives CASRFAPNEQFF.